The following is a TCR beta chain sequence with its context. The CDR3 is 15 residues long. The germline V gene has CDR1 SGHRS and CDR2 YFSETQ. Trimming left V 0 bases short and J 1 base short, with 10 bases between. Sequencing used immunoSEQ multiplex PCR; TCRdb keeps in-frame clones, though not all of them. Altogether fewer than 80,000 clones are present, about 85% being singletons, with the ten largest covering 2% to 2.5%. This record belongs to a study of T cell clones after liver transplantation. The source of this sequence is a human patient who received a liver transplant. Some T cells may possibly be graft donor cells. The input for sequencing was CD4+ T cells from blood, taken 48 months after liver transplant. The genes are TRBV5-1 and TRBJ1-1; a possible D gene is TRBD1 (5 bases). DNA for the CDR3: TGCGCCAGCAGCTTGGACGGGGGAAAGAACACTGAAGCTTTCTTT. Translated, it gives CASSLDGGKNTEAFF.